A single sample is the source of the 6 T cell receptor beta chains below, sequenced in a study of T cells in Graves' hyperthyroidism and ophthalmopathy. Amplification of TCR beta CDR3 regions was performed using RNA transcripts as template. HTBI primers were employed in a first-round RT-PCR of the TCR CDR3. Each CDR3 protein gets one entry after TCRdb re-called the multiplex PCR reads with MiXCR. The sample lists around 720,000 distinct CDR3 sequences, just over 35% occurring once. The sequencing input was blood. Receptors originate from a woman aged 40 to 50 with Graves' hyperthyroidism.

This clonotype has a count of ten or more. The genes are TRBV5-1 and TRBJ1-1; 7 positions agree with TRBD1. V lost 4 bases, J lost 5 bases, and 8 bases stayed unmatched. The CDR3 has 14 amino acids. Germline loops: CDR1 SGHRS, CDR2 YFSETQ. Here the CDR3 reads CASSLEGARTEAFF. CDR3 in DNA: TGCGCCAGCAGCCTGGAGGGGGCGCGTACTGAAGCTTTCTTT.

The CDR3 region has the DNA TGTGCCAGCAGCTTAGATCGGAGCGGGCTTTACTACGAGCAGTACTTC. It specifies CASSLDRSGLYYEQYF. The V call is TRBV11-3, the J call TRBJ2-7; D perhaps matches TRBD2 (6 bases). This CDR3 has 16 amino acids. V was clipped by 0 bases and J by 3 bases, with 15 bases between them. Germline CDR1 is SGHNT and CDR2 is YENEEA.

This clonotype was counted at least ten times. DNA for the CDR3: TGTGCCAGCAGCGTACAGGGGACCTATTCACCCCTCCACTTT. Protein product: CASSVQGTYSPLHF. This chain uses TRBV7-2 with TRBJ1-6; 7 nucleotides align to TRBD1. This CDR3 has 14 amino acids. Germline V CDR1 and CDR2: SGHTA, FQGNSA. V lost 5 bases and J lost 8; bases outside the gene matches: 6.

V gene TRBV7-2 combines with J gene TRBJ1-3, with unresolved D. With the DNA end fitting TRBJ2-3 better, the J assignment may be wrong. Germline values: CDR1 SGHTA, CDR2 FQGNSA. This CDR3 region has 12 residues. CDR3 sequence (DNA): TGTGCCAGCAGCCGGAGACCAGATACGCAGTATTTT. Amino acid sequence: CASSRRPDTQYF.

V usage is TRBV19 and J usage is TRBJ1-6; D is unclear. The germline V gene has CDR1 LNHDA and CDR2 SQIVND (reference sequence). V was trimmed by 6 bases and J by 8 bases, leaving 14 bases between them. The CDR3 is 14 residues long. CDR3 sequence reads: CASRLVLPDSPLHF. The CDR3 DNA reads TGTGCCAGTAGACTTGTTTTGCCTGATTCACCCCTCCACTTT.

This clonotype was picked up one time. A read error may explain this, as a much larger clone is one base away. The CDR3 region has the DNA TGTGCCATCAGGAGTCTGGCTGGGGCCAACGTCCTGACTTTC. Translating it yields CAIRSLAGANVLTF. The chain employs TRBV10-3 and TRBJ2-6, with no clear D. CDR3 length: 14 residues. The germline V and J ends were trimmed by 6 bases and 2 bases, with 8 bases remaining between them. Germline V gene data show CDR1 as ENHRY and CDR2 as SYGVKD.